This TCR beta chain derives from a study of OX40 agonist ivuxolimab in advanced cancers. Study-wide background: Every 2 weeks, ivuxolimab was infused into the patients intravenously at between 0.01 and 10 mg/kg. Findings and caveats of the study: The study observed clonal expansion of CD4+ and CD8+ blood T cells by week 6 at 0.1 to 3.0 mg/kg. Partial responders at 0.1-3.0 mg/kg had among the lowest clonal expansion.

Patients with a history of autoimmune disease or on systemic immunosuppression were excluded. As for this clone: Its target is unknown.

Assay: immunoSEQ multiplex PCR; the TCRdb copy retains only in-frame clones and omits some. The table has tens of thousands of clones, around 85% seen once. The source of this sequence is an adult with an advanced solid tumor such as melanoma, head and neck, liver or kidney cancer. This material consisted of CD4+ or CD8+ T cells sorted from blood, taken in a trial of the OX40 agonist ivuxolimab.

The CDR3 reads CAISTPIAGSSYNEQFF. The CDR3 DNA reads TGTGCCATCAGTACGCCCATAGCGGGCTCCTCCTACAATGAGCAGTTCTTC. The rearrangement joins TRBV10-3 to TRBJ2-1; 7 bases fit TRBD2. The CDR3 has 17 amino acids. The germline V gene encodes CDR1 ENHRY and CDR2 SYGVKD. Trimming removed 5 bases from V and 0 bases from J; junction bases left unmatched: 10.